The 14 T cell receptor beta chains given below trace back to one sample, sequenced in a study of vaccination and CD4 T cells after COVID-19. Cultured CD4+ T cell DNA underwent sequencing with the Oncomine TCR Beta short-read assay. TCRdb called the PCR reads again in MiXCR, with one record for every CDR3 protein. The sample includes 2,000 to 2,500 distinct CDR3 sequences, about a fifth seen only once; the top ten take roughly 52%. Treatment defined: roughly ten-day PBMC culture with coronavirus spike peptide pools or control peptides (ViraFEST assay). The unexposed donor gave CD4+ T cells before the COVID-19 pandemic (2011-2018). The antigens for these receptors are not known. The sequencing input was CD4+ T cells from blood, cultured in vitro. The source is a human donor in good health.

This clonotype was seen a handful of times. The chain employs TRBV30 and TRBJ1-5; unclear D gene. Germline assignment: CDR1 GTSNPN and CDR2 SVGIG (reference sequence). CDR3 size: 15 residues. Trimming shortened V by 3 bases and J by 0 bases, and 12 bases separated the two germline ends. CDR3 in DNA: TGTGCCTGGAGCTACGCAGGTAATAGCAATCAGCCCCAGCATTTT. Translated, it gives CAWSYAGNSNQPQHF.

The chain uses TRBV6-1 and TRBJ1-2; D unresolved. V was shortened by 8 bases and J by 4 bases, with 17 bases between the two germline ends. The CDR3 is 14 amino acids. Germline loops: CDR1 MNHNS, CDR2 SASEGT. The CDR3 nucleotides are TGTGCCAGCGGAGCAGTAGCTTATTCCTATGGCTACACCTTC. Translated: CASGAVAYSYGYTF.

By proportion, this clonotype is large. This rearrangement joins TRBV27 to TRBJ1-5; 7 nucleotides line up with TRBD1. V shed 6 bases and J 1 base; nucleotides not matched to a gene: 9. Germline loops: CDR1 MNHEY, CDR2 SMNVEV (reference sequence). The CDR3 spans 16 residues. The CDR3 sequence is CASRRGTARSNQPQHF. CDR3 in DNA: TGTGCCAGCAGGCGAGGGACAGCACGAAGCAATCAGCCCCAGCATTTT.

By share, this clonotype counts as medium-sized. The gene calls are TRBV7-2 and TRBJ2-5; TRBD1 might be the D (7 bases). V lost 5 bases to trimming and J lost 7 bases, with 20 bases between them. CDR3 size: 15 residues. Per germline, CDR1 SGHTA and CDR2 FQGNSA. CDR3 in amino acids: CASSPGGGQGGTQYF. CDR3 coding DNA: TGTGCCAGCAGCCCAGGGGGAGGCCAGGGAGGGACCCAGTACTTC.

Only a few counts were recorded for this clonotype. The rearrangement joins TRBV29-1 to TRBJ2-5, with D tentatively TRBD1 (5 bases). Germline CDR1 reads SQVTM; CDR2 reads ANQGSEA. Between the trimmed V and J ends, which lost 4 bases and 5 bases, there was a span of 11 bases. The CDR3 consists of 12 residues. The CDR3 protein is CSVVEAGETQYF. CDR3 bases: TGCAGCGTTGTAGAGGCAGGGGAGACCCAGTACTTC.

This chain joins TRBV5-1 and TRBJ1-6, with 7 bases matching TRBD1. Germline V gives CDR1 SGHRS, CDR2 YFSETQ. With V trimmed by 0 bases and J by 6 bases, 12 bases remained unmatched. There are 18 residues in the CDR3. CDR3 DNA sequence: TGCGCCAGCAGCTTGGCCGGCAGGGGGTTCTCCGGTAATTCACCCCTCCACTTT. Translating gives CASSLAGRGFSGNSPLHF.

This rearrangement joins TRBV5-1 to TRBJ1-3; 7 bases match TRBD1. Losses at the gene ends were 3 bases for V and 0 bases for J; bases not matched to a gene: 6. Germline V gene sequence: CDR1 SGHRS, CDR2 YFSETQ. This CDR3 comprises 16 residues. The CDR3 spells CASSYRTGHSGNTIYF. CDR3 coding DNA: TGCGCCAGCAGCTATCGGACAGGACACTCTGGAAACACCATATATTTT.

This chain uses TRBV27 with TRBJ2-7, with a weak D call TRBD1 (6 bases). Germline V lookup: CDR1 MNHEY, CDR2 SMNVEV (reference sequence). CDR3 length: 14 amino acids. The ends were cut back, 9 bases at V and 0 bases at J, with 15 bases in the middle. The CDR3: CASRDTPRSYEQYF. In nucleotides, the CDR3 is TGTGCCAGTCGGGACACCCCTCGCTCCTACGAGCAGTACTTC.

This rearrangement joins TRBV4-1 to TRBJ2-2; 9 bases line up with TRBD1. The length of the CDR3 is 21 residues. Losses at the gene ends were 6 bases for V and 2 bases for J; bases not matched to a gene: 22. In germline, CDR1 is MGHRA, CDR2 YSYEKL. CDR3 sequence (DNA): TGCGCCAGCAGTCTCCACCCAATGCACCTGACAGGGGGATTAAACACCGGGGAGCTGTTTTTT. This codes for CASSLHPMHLTGGLNTGELFF.

By share, this clonotype counts as large. This chain uses TRBV20-1 with TRBJ1-6; TRBD1 matches at 7 bases. The CDR3 loop spans 16 amino acids. The V segment lost 3 bases and the J segment 7 bases; nucleotides outside the gene matches: 12. Germline V gives CDR1 DFQATT, CDR2 SNEGSKA (reference sequence). The CDR3: CSASPPTGKGNSPLHF. Written as DNA, the CDR3 is TGCAGTGCTAGCCCGCCGACAGGGAAAGGAAATTCACCCCTCCACTTT.

The chain links TRBV20-1 to TRBJ1-1, with a weak D call TRBD1 (6 bases). The V and J ends lost 1 base and 0 bases respectively, with 9 bases between them. Germline V CDR1 and CDR2: DFQATT, SNEGSKA (reference sequence). The CDR3 sequence is 14 residues long. The CDR3 nucleotides read TGCAGTGCTAGAGTGGGGACAATGAACACTGAAGCTTTCTTT. This encodes CSARVGTMNTEAFF.

By share, this clonotype counts as medium-sized. The chain uses TRBV7-2 and TRBJ1-2, with D unclear. The CDR3 totals 13 residues. CDR1 and CDR2 (germline): SGHTA, FQGNSA. V was clipped by 5 bases and J by 7 bases, with 14 bases between them. The CDR3 nucleotides are TGTGCCAGCAGCGGATCCCAAAGTGGTGGCTACACCTTC. It yields the protein CASSGSQSGGYTF.

The genes are TRBV2 and TRBJ2-1, with a possible D match to TRBD1 (5 bases). The V gene's germline CDR1 is SNHLY and CDR2 FYNNEI. V was pared by 6 bases and J by 8 bases, with 11 bases between. The CDR3 contains 12 residues. For the CDR3, the DNA is TGTGCCAGCAGAACCAGGGTCCATGAGCAGTTCTTC. As protein: CASRTRVHEQFF.

This clonotype was seen only once. A single base separates this from a much larger clone, so it may be a read error. CDR3 DNA: TGTGCCAGCAGCTCGGGACAGGGGAGCACTGAAGCTCTCTTT. As protein: CASSSGQGSTEALF. V usage is TRBV7-2 and J usage is TRBJ1-1, with 10 bases lining up with TRBD1. The CDR3 is 14 residues long. Per the germline V gene, CDR1 is SGHTA and CDR2 is FQGNSA.